One TCR beta chain is described in this entry. It lacks a known antigen. The record has no base qualities; no much larger clone is one base away. Deletion took 4 bases off V and 0 bases off J, with a span of 20 bases between the germline ends. The CDR3 covers 18 residues, taking in both the cysteine and the phenylalanine. The read is trimmed to its CDR3 DNA, 54 bases read in frame from base 1. The germline V gene provides CDR1 SGHRS and CDR2 YFSETQ. This entry belongs to a study of cytotoxic CD8 clonotypes in ibrutinib-treated CLL listed by TCRdb under 2021. About the investigation overall: The cohort included some 14 treatment-naive and some 10 relapsed/refractory patients; about 18 were IGHV unmutated. Partial responses were observed in around 25 patients and complete responses in 2; after a median follow-up of roughly 72 months, remission was maintained in roughly 15 patients and progression was observed in approximately 12. The response samples were drawn at a median of approximately 12 months into treatment, with a range of roughly 6 to 40 months. An average of around 250,000 productive templates and approximately 90,000 productive rearrangements was obtained per sample. Of the approximately 90 people in the trial, 26 had longitudinal samples available. Cryopreserved peripheral blood mononuclear cells were collected at three points: before therapy, at response, and at either sustained remission or disease progression. Every sample from remission and from progressive disease was obtained while the patients were still on ibrutinib. Broader findings and caveats from the paper: Public clonotypes were rare and either shrank or stayed stable during treatment, and the rise in clonality at ibrutinib response reflected expansion of private clonotypes. Baseline clonality was found to be higher than that of age-matched healthy donors and was strongly correlated with circulating CD8+ T-cell counts. Sampling times were not matched between sustained-remission and progressing patients, and lymph node repertoires were not studied. At ibrutinib response clonality went up, during sustained remission it held steady, and at progression it dropped back toward baseline.

The goal of deep resolution MiSeq sequencing was a depth between 1 in 1 million and 1 in 200,000 T cells, and coverage averaged 10x per clonotype. The immunoSEQ hsTCRB Kit was used to generate the TCR beta libraries. The original pipeline was this. Data were analyzed with ImmunoSEQ Data Assistant and ImmunoSEQ Analyzer, with V, D and J genes assigned per IMGT definitions. Clonality, which ranges from 0 to 1, was calculated as one minus the normalized Shannon entropy of productive rearrangement frequencies. Only overrepresented clonotypes making up at least 0.05% of the repertoire of each patient were included in the public clonotype analysis. Repertoires from thirteen age-matched healthy donors in immuneACCESS were used as clonality controls. TCRdb took this table from immuneACCESS and kept in-frame rearrangements with V and J called. Such tables lack part of the clones; where checked against another copy, unresolved V genes explain under half of the gap, and the rest is unexplained. From that table come the V and J calls and clone size; the DNA was used to work out D and trimming. A total of 130,000 to 150,000 clones appear in this sample, approximately 80% of them only once. 13% of the sample goes to the ten largest clones.

The time point label, as the study defines it: roughly 12 months on ibrutinib. About 2 micrograms of genomic DNA were extracted from cryopreserved PBMCs for TCR beta library preparation. Longitudinal blood samples from CLL patients on ibrutinib monotherapy were analyzed using high-throughput TCR beta sequencing. The patients took part in an open-label, single-center phase 2 trial of ibrutinib monotherapy. The chain joins TRBV5-1 to TRBJ1-5; a weak D assignment points to TRBD1 (6 bases agree). Source: PBMCs, taken after 12 months of ibrutinib treatment. This TCR was recovered from a human donor with chronic lymphocytic leukemia. CDR3 sequence: CASSEGPRTAYSNQPQHF. The nucleotide sequence is TGCGCCAGCAGCGAGGGCCCCAGGACAGCTTATAGCAATCAGCCCCAGCATTTT.